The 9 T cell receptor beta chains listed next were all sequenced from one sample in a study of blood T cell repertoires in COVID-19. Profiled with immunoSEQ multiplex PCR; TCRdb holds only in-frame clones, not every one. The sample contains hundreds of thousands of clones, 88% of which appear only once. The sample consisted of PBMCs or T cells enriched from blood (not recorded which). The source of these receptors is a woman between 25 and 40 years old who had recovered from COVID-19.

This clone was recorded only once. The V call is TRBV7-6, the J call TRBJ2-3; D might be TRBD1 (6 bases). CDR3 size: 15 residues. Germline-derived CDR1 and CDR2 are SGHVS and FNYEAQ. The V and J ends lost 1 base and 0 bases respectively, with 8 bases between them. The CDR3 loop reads CASSLGTDSTDTQYF. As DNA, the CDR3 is TGTGCCAGCAGCTTAGGGACAGACAGCACAGATACGCAGTATTTT.

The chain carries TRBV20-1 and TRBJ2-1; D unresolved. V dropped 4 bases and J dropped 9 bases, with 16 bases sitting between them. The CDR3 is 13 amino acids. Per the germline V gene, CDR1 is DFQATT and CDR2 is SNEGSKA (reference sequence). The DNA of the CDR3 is TGCAGTGCTATTGAGGTAGTCGGTAGTGAGCAGTTCTTC. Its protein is CSAIEVVGSEQFF.

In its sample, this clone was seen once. The CDR3 sequence is CASSLLSGGPRITDTQYF. DNA of the CDR3: TGCGCCAGCAGCCTCCTCAGCGGGGGCCCGAGAATCACAGATACGCAGTATTTT. The J gene is TRBJ2-3, the V gene TRBV5-1; 8 bases map to TRBD2. CDR3 length equals 18 residues. From germline, CDR1 is SGHRS and CDR2 YFSETQ. Germline trimming cut 4 bases from V and 2 bases from J; bases unmatched to any gene: 15.

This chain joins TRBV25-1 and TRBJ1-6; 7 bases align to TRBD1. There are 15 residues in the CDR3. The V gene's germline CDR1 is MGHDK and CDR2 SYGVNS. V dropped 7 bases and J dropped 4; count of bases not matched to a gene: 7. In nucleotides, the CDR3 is TGTGCCAGCAAGAGGAGGGGGCCTTATAATTCACCCCTCCACTTT. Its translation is CASKRRGPYNSPLHF.

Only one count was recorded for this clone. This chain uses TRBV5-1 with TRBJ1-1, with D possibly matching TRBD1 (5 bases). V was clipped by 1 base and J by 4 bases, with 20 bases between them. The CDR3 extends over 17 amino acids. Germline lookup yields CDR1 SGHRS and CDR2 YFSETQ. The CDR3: CASSLPVGGPLATEAFF. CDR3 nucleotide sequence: TGCGCCAGCAGCTTGCCGGTCGGGGGTCCCCTAGCCACTGAAGCTTTCTTT.

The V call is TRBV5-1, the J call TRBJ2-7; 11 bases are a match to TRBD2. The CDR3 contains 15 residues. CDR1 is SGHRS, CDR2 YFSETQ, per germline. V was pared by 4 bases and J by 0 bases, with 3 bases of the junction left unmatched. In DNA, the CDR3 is TGCGCCAGCAGCCTACTAGCGGGAGTCTCCTACGAGCAGTACTTC. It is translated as CASSLLAGVSYEQYF.

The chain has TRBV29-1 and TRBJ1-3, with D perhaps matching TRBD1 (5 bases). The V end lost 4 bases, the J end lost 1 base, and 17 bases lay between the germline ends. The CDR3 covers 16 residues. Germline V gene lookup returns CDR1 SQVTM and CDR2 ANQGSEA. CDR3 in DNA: TGCAGCGTTGTAGCGGGAGGAAGACAGTCTGGAAACACCATATATTTT. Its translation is CSVVAGGRQSGNTIYF.

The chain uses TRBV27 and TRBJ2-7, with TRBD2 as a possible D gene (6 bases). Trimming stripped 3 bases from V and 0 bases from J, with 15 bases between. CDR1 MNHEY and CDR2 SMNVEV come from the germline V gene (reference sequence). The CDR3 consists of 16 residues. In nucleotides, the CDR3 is TGTGCCAGCAGTTTTTCTGGCGGGGAGAGCTCCTACGAGCAGTACTTC. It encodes CASSFSGGESSYEQYF.

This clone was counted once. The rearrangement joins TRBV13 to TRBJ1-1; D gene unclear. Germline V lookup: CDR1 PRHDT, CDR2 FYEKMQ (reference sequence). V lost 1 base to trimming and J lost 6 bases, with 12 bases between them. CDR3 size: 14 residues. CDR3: CASSLVRRVSEAFF. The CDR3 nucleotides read TGTGCCAGCAGCTTAGTAAGGAGGGTCTCTGAAGCTTTCTTT.